The 25 T cell receptor beta chains presented below share a single source sample, sequenced in a study of blood T cell repertoires in COVID-19. Clones were read by immunoSEQ multiplex PCR, and TCRdb kept only the in-frame ones, dropping some. Of over 350,000 clones listed, approximately 89% are singletons. Sequenced: PBMCs or T cells enriched from blood (not recorded which). Receptors originate from a woman aged 40-49 years who had been exposed to COVID-19.

The V call is TRBV11-3, the J call TRBJ2-7, with D maybe TRBD2 (5 bases). Trimming removed 3 bases from V and 4 bases from J, with 10 bases in between. Germline V CDR1 and CDR2: SGHNT, YENEEA. This CDR3 region has 13 residues. CDR3 amino acids: CASSLRAIYEQYF. CDR3 DNA: TGTGCCAGCAGCTTGCGGGCCATTTACGAGCAGTACTTC.

The chain links TRBV5-1 to TRBJ1-2, with unresolved D. CDR1 is SGHRS, CDR2 YFSETQ, per germline. Trimming stripped 3 bases from V and 7 bases from J, with 22 bases between. This CDR3 contains 16 residues. CDR3 in amino acids: CASSSDPAGGSFGYTF. The CDR3 region has the DNA TGCGCCAGCAGCTCCGACCCGGCGGGTGGGTCTTTTGGCTACACCTTC.

This chain connects TRBV7-9 to TRBJ2-7, with D unclear. Germline CDR1 reads SEHNR; CDR2 reads FQNEAQ (reference sequence). The CDR3 extends over 13 amino acids. V lost 1 base and J lost 2, with 6 bases in between. The CDR3 region has the DNA TGTGCCAGCAGCTTAGAAGCCACCTACGAGCAGTACTTC. Protein product: CASSLEATYEQYF.

V is TRBV15 and J is TRBJ1-1, with D unresolved. Trimming took off 5 bases at V and 7 bases at J, with 14 bases between the two ends. Per germline, CDR1 LNHNV and CDR2 YYDKDF (reference sequence). The CDR3 is 13 residues long. CDR3 region: CATSLVLGGEAFF. The CDR3 nucleotides read TGTGCCACCAGCCTGGTTTTAGGCGGTGAAGCTTTCTTT.

The chain is built from TRBV7-8 and TRBJ1-1; TRBD1 might be the D (6 bases). This CDR3 has 16 amino acids. The germline V and J ends were trimmed by 5 bases and 2 bases, with 18 bases remaining between them. Germline V gene lookup returns CDR1 SGHVS and CDR2 FQNEAQ. CDR3 protein: CASSRGGGEENTEAFF. The CDR3 DNA is TGTGCCAGCAGCCGAGGGGGAGGGGAGGAAAACACTGAAGCTTTCTTT.

The chain links TRBV19 to TRBJ1-2; 7 bases are a match to TRBD1. Germline V gives CDR1 LNHDA, CDR2 SQIVND (reference sequence). J was trimmed by 7 bases and V by 0 bases; bases with no gene match: 8. The CDR3 is 15 residues long. In nucleotides, the CDR3 is TGTGCCAGTAGTATAGATCCACAGGGGTTCGGTGGCTACACCTTC. Translated, it gives CASSIDPQGFGGYTF.

CDR3 nucleotide sequence: TGTGCCAGCAGCCAAGACCAGGGTCTGGGTCAGCCCCAGCATTTT. This translates into CASSQDQGLGQPQHF. This chain connects TRBV4-2 to TRBJ1-5; D is possibly TRBD1 (5 bases). This CDR3 has 15 residues. V lost 0 bases and J lost 6, with 12 bases in between. Germline V CDR1 and CDR2: LGHNA, YNFKEQ.

The CDR3 DNA reads TGCGCCAGCAGCTTACGACAGAGAAATGGCTACACCTTC. This encodes CASSLRQRNGYTF. The chain is built from TRBV5-1 and TRBJ1-2, with D possibly matching TRBD1 (5 bases). V lost 2 bases and J lost 6, with 11 bases in between. Looked up from germline, CDR1 is SGHRS and CDR2 is YFSETQ. CDR3 length: 13 residues.

The chain joins TRBV19 to TRBJ1-2, with 8 positions matching TRBD1. Germline lookup yields CDR1 LNHDA and CDR2 SQIVND (reference sequence). V gave up 2 bases and J gave up 3 bases; unmatched junction bases: 8. The length of the CDR3 is 16 residues. The CDR3: CASSISLAGGYYGYTF. CDR3 nucleotide sequence: TGTGCCAGTAGTATATCTCTGGCAGGGGGCTACTATGGCTACACCTTC.

V usage is TRBV5-4 and J usage is TRBJ1-1, with TRBD1 identical over 8 bases. Per germline, CDR1 SGHNT and CDR2 YYREEE (reference sequence). There are 14 residues in the CDR3. With V trimmed by 0 bases and J by 6 bases, 4 bases remained unmatched. The CDR3 here is CASSLAGGAAEAFF. As DNA, the CDR3 is TGTGCCAGCAGCTTGGCAGGGGGCGCCGCTGAAGCTTTCTTT.

The CDR3 protein is CASSQTLPGQGQSSPLHF. CDR3 DNA sequence: TGCGCCAGCAGTCAAACGCTCCCGGGACAGGGGCAAAGTTCACCCCTCCACTTT. V usage is TRBV23-1 and J usage is TRBJ1-6; 10 bases match TRBD1. TRBV23-1 is filed as an ORF, its function uncertain. The CDR3 totals 18 residues. The V segment lost 2 bases and the J segment 9 bases; nucleotides outside the gene matches: 13.

This chain uses TRBV19 with TRBJ1-1; TRBD1 might be the D (6 bases). CDR3 length: 16 amino acids. The germline V gene has CDR1 LNHDA and CDR2 SQIVND (reference sequence). Between the trimmed V and J ends, which lost 2 bases and 10 bases, there was a span of 23 bases. The CDR3 nucleotides are TGTGCCAGTAGTATATCCGCCGAATGGGGGCTGCTTGCAGCTTTCTTT. This gives the protein CASSISAEWGLLAAFF.

V and J are TRBV19 and TRBJ2-1; unclear D gene. The CDR3 contains 15 residues. V lost 9 bases to trimming and J lost 5 bases, with 20 bases between them. Germline V lookup: CDR1 LNHDA, CDR2 SQIVND (reference sequence). CDR3 protein: CASADNPNNNNEQFF. DNA for the CDR3: TGTGCCAGCGCTGACAATCCTAACAATAACAATGAGCAGTTCTTC. Together with reference TRBV19 and TRBJ2-1, the CDR3 gives the full variable domain: DGGITQSPKYLFRKEGQNVTLSCEQNLNHDAMYWYRQDPGQGLRLIYYSQIVNDFQKGDIAEGYSVSREKKESFPLTVTSAQKNPTAFYLCASADNPNNNNEQFFGPGTRLTVL.

The V gene is TRBV19, the J gene TRBJ1-6; tentatively, D is TRBD1 (6 bases). V was pared by 5 bases and J by 7 bases, with 12 bases between. Germline CDR1 LNHDA, CDR2 SQIVND (reference sequence). The CDR3 is made up of 14 amino acids. The CDR3 DNA is TGTGCCAGTAGTTTTACAGGGTTGAATTCACCCCTCCACTTT. Protein: CASSFTGLNSPLHF.

The chain carries TRBV11-3 and TRBJ2-3; D might be TRBD2 (6 bases). Trimming stripped 1 base from V and 0 bases from J, with 14 bases between. The CDR3 is made up of 17 amino acids. CDR1 SGHNT and CDR2 YENEEA come from the germline V gene. CDR3: CASSLGRVQASTDTQYF. CDR3 nucleotides: TGTGCCAGCAGCTTAGGGAGGGTCCAGGCTAGCACAGATACGCAGTATTTT.

The chain combines TRBV7-6 with TRBJ1-2, with TRBD1 as a possible D gene (5 bases). Trimming took off 5 bases at V and 4 bases at J, with 17 bases between the two ends. Per the germline V gene, CDR1 is SGHVS and CDR2 is FNYEAQ. This CDR3 is 15 amino acids long. The CDR3: CASSQGGDMVYGYTF. CDR3 bases: TGTGCCAGCAGCCAGGGAGGGGATATGGTCTATGGCTACACCTTC.

V is TRBV11-2 and J is TRBJ2-1; 8 bases map to TRBD1. The CDR3 loop spans 16 amino acids. Unmatched junction bases numbered 13, after V lost 5 bases and J lost 7 bases. CDR1 is SGHAT and CDR2 is FQNNGV in the germline V gene. DNA for the CDR3: TGTGCCAGCAGCGTCGGACAGGGATTGTCGGGGAATGAGCAGTTCTTC. Amino acid sequence: CASSVGQGLSGNEQFF.

V usage is TRBV5-5 and J usage is TRBJ2-2, with 9 bases that match TRBD1. V lost 1 base and J lost 2; bases outside the gene matches: 3. The CDR3 spans 16 residues. CDR1 and CDR2 from the germline V gene are SGHKS and YYEKEE (reference sequence). CDR3 nucleotide sequence: TGTGCCAGCAGCTTGATACAGGGGGCTAACACCGGGGAGCTGTTTTTT. Encoded protein: CASSLIQGANTGELFF.

This sequence joins TRBV10-2 and TRBJ2-1, with 8 bases that match TRBD2. Trimming cost V 7 bases and J 8 bases; bases outside gene matches: 16. Germline CDR1 reads WSHSY; CDR2 reads SAAADI. The CDR3 loop spans 16 amino acids. CDR3 protein: CASIDLESSGVHEQFF. CDR3 sequence (DNA): TGCGCCAGCATTGACCTCGAGAGTAGCGGGGTCCATGAGCAGTTCTTC.

The V gene is TRBV23-1, the J gene TRBJ1-1, with TRBD1 matching over 10 bases. TRBV23-1 is assigned to the ORF class and has an uncertain function. Unmatched junction bases numbered 14, after V lost 6 bases and J lost 1 base. This CDR3 contains 18 residues. CDR3 in DNA: TGCGCCAGCAGCCTAGCCGGGACAGGGGTCCCTAAGAACACTGAAGCTTTCTTT. Amino acids: CASSLAGTGVPKNTEAFF.

The rearrangement uses TRBV12-5 and TRBJ2-7; 8 bases align to TRBD1. Unmatched junction bases numbered 19, after V lost 3 bases and J lost 0 bases. The CDR3 spans 20 residues. Germline values: CDR1 LGHNT, CDR2 FRNRAP. The CDR3 DNA sequence: TGTGCTAGTGGTTTCCACCTAAGGGAGACAGGGGCGCATGACTCCTACGAGCAGTACTTC. Translating it yields CASGFHLRETGAHDSYEQYF.

The chain carries TRBV30 and TRBJ2-1, with 9 bases matching TRBD2. The CDR3 runs 14 residues. V shed 0 bases, J shed 10 bases, and the junction held 7 bases outside the gene matches. Per germline, CDR1 GTSNPN and CDR2 SVGIG (reference sequence). CDR3 residues: CAWSVASGVGEQFF. CDR3 nucleotides: TGTGCCTGGAGTGTCGCTAGCGGGGTGGGGGAGCAGTTCTTC.

This clone was observed a single time. The CDR3 loop reads CASRSPDRGLYGYTF. For the CDR3, the DNA is TGTGCCAGTAGATCTCCGGACAGGGGACTCTATGGCTACACCTTC. This sequence joins TRBV19 and TRBJ1-2; 9 bases fit TRBD1. Germline lookup yields CDR1 LNHDA and CDR2 SQIVND (reference sequence). The CDR3 is 15 amino acids. V lost 6 bases and J lost 4; bases outside the gene matches: 9.

Comment on this clone: Other DNA sequences in this sample translate to the same CDR3. This chain joins TRBV5-4 and TRBJ1-2; a weak D match, TRBD1 (5 bases). Trimming took 2 bases from V and 5 from J, leaving 10 bases between them. The CDR3 covers 13 residues. Per germline, CDR1 SGHNT and CDR2 YYREEE (reference sequence). CDR3 DNA: TGTGCCAGCAGCTTCGCGGGGGGGTATGGCTACACCTTC. Residues: CASSFAGGYGYTF.

The genes are TRBV5-1 and TRBJ1-1, with D maybe TRBD1 (6 bases). Trimming shortened V by 0 bases and J by 0 bases, and 12 bases separated the two germline ends. The CDR3 consists of 16 residues. Germline CDR1 and CDR2: SGHRS and YFSETQ. The CDR3 protein is CASSLAGGRLNTEAFF. CDR3 coding DNA: TGCGCCAGCAGCTTGGCCGGGGGGCGGCTGAACACTGAAGCTTTCTTT.